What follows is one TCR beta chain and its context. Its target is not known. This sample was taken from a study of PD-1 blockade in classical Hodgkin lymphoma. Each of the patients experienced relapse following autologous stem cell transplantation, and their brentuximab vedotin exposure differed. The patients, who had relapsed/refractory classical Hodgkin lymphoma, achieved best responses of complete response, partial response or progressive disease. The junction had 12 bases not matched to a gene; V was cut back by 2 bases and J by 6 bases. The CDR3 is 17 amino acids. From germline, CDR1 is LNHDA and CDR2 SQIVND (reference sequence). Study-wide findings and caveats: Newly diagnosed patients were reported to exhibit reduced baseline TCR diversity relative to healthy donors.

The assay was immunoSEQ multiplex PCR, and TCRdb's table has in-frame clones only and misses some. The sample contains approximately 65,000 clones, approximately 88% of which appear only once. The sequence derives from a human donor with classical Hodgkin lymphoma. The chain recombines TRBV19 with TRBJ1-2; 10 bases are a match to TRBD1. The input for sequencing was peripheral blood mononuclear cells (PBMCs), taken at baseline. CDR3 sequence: CASSISGTGAPSDGYTF. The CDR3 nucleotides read TGTGCCAGTAGTATATCGGGGACAGGGGCCCCCTCAGATGGCTACACCTTC.